This is a list of T cell receptor beta chains from one sample in a study of T cells in Graves' hyperthyroidism and ophthalmopathy. TCRdb reprocessed the multiplex PCR reads with MiXCR, giving one entry per CDR3 protein. Among roughly 510,000 distinct CDR3 sequences listed, around 21% were seen once. The material sequenced was blood. Every receptor here comes from a man younger than 30 with Graves' hyperthyroidism. Both conserved end residues are part of each CDR3. Each record gives: V gene, D gene, clone size, CDR3 length, J gene, CDR3 protein, CDR3 DNA. A D gene is named only where the DNA matches it firmly. Clone size is stated in some rows and not others, as once, few, many or a class when expanded.

TRBV4-1	TRBD1	.	15	TRBJ1-2	CASSQSADRGYGYTF	TGCGCCAGCAGCCAAAGTGCCGACAGGGGCTATGGCTACACCTTC
TRBV30	.	many	10	TRBJ2-7	CAWSKREQYF	TGTGCCTGGAGTAAAAGAGAGCAGTACTTC
TRBV11-2	.	many	13	TRBJ2-7	CASSPWPAYEQYF	TGTGCCAGCAGTCCCTGGCCTGCCTACGAGCAGTACTTC
TRBV12-3/TRBV12-4	.	many	14	TRBJ1-3	CASSSVGSGNTIYF	TGTGCCAGCAGTTCGGTTGGCTCTGGAAACACCATATATTTT
TRBV19	TRBD2	.	16	TRBJ2-7	CASSTAPGLVAYEQYF	TGTGCCAGTAGTACTGCCCCGGGACTAGTAGCCTACGAGCAGTACTTC
TRBV2	.	many	14	TRBJ1-5	CASSEVREGRAQHF	TGTGCCAGCAGTGAAGTCCGGGAGGGGAGGGCCCAGCATTTT
TRBV5-1	TRBD1	few	11	TRBJ2-5	CASSGQGALYF	TGCGCCAGCAGCGGACAGGGGGCCCTGTACTTC
TRBV5-1	.	.	14	TRBJ2-7	CASSLVSGQYEQYF	TGCGCCAGCAGCTTGGTCAGCGGCCAATACGAGCAGTACTTC
TRBV29-1	.	many	12	TRBJ2-5	CSALGNQETQYF	TGCAGCGCCTTAGGAAACCAAGAGACCCAGTACTTC
TRBV4-2	.	.	13	TRBJ2-2	CASSNTEFGELFF	TGTGCCAGCAGCAACACGGAGTTTGGGGAGCTGTTTTTT
TRBV12-3/TRBV12-4	TRBD1	many	14	TRBJ1-5	CASGAGTVNQPQHF	TGTGCCAGCGGTGCAGGGACAGTTAATCAGCCCCAGCATTTT
TRBV6-1	.	.	15	TRBJ2-2	CASSVSGAVGGELFF	TGTGCCAGCAGTGTTTCGGGGGCGGTCGGCGGGGAGCTGTTTTTT
TRBV30	.	few	11	TRBJ1-2	CVWSPLYGYTF	TGTGTCTGGAGTCCCCTCTATGGCTACACCTTC
TRBV6-5	.	many	11	TRBJ1-1	CASSYGGEAFF	TGTGCCAGCAGTTACGGGGGTGAAGCTTTCTTT
TRBV4-1	TRBD2	.	15	TRBJ2-3	CASSPTGGQNSPQYF	TGCGCCAGCAGCCCAACGGGGGGGCAAAATAGTCCGCAGTATTTT
TRBV20-1	.	.	14	TRBJ2-7	CSARGDKNSYEQYF	TGCAGTGCTAGGGGGGACAAAAACTCCTACGAGCAGTACTTC
TRBV4-1	.	many	13	TRBJ1-1	CASLSETNTEAFF	TGCGCCAGCTTATCTGAGACGAACACTGAAGCTTTCTTT
TRBV12-3/TRBV12-4	.	many	15	TRBJ2-7	CASSLRQGGSYEQYF	TGTGCCAGCAGTTTGCGACAGGGAGGTTCCTACGAGCAGTACTTC
TRBV20-1	.	.	12	TRBJ2-5	CSARGTEENQYF	TGCAGTGCTAGGGGGACCGAGGAGAACCAGTACTTC
TRBV15	.	many	14	TRBJ2-5	CATKLGRIQETQYF	TGTGCCACCAAACTCGGACGGATTCAAGAGACCCAGTACTTC
TRBV28	.	.	15	TRBJ1-5	CASRNYRARYQPQHF	TGTGCCAGCAGAAATTACAGGGCCCGATATCAGCCCCAGCATTTT
TRBV6-5	.	many	15	TRBJ1-5	CASSYSIGENQPQHF	TGTGCCAGCAGTTACTCGATCGGCGAGAATCAGCCCCAGCATTTT
TRBV30	.	.	14	TRBJ2-7	CAWSVYPRTYEQYF	TGTGCCTGGAGTGTGTACCCGAGGACCTACGAGCAGTACTTC
TRBV19	.	many	11	TRBJ2-7	CASSDLNEQYF	TGTGCCAGTAGTGACTTAAACGAGCAGTACTTC
TRBV30	.	.	14	TRBJ1-5	CAWSATLGDQPQHF	TGTGCCTGGAGTGCGACCCTCGGCGATCAGCCCCAGCATTTT